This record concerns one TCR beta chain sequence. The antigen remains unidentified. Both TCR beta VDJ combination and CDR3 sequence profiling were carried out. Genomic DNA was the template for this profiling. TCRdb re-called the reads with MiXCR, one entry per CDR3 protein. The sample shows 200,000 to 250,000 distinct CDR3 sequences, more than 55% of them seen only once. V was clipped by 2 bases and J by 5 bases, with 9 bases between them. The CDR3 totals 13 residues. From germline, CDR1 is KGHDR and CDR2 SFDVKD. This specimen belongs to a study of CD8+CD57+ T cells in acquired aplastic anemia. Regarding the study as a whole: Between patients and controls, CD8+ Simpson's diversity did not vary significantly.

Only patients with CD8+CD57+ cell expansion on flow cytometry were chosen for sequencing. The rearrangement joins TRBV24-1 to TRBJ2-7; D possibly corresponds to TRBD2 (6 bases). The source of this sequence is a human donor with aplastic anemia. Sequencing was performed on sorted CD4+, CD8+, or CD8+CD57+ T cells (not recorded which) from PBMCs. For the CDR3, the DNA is TGTGCCACCAGTGATTGGAGGGACCACGAGCAGTACTTC. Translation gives CATSDWRDHEQYF.